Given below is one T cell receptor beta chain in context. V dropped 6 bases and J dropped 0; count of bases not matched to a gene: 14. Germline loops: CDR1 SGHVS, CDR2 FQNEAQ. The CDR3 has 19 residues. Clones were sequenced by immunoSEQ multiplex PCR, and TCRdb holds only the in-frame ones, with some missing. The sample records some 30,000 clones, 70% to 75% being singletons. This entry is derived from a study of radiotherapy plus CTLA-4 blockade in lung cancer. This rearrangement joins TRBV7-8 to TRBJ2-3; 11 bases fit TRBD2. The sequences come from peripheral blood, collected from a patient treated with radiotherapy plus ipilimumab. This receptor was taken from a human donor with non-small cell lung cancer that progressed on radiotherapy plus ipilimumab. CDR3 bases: TGTGCCAGCAGGCTCAATCCGGGACTAGCGGACACTAGCACAGATACGCAGTATTTT. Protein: CASRLNPGLADTSTDTQYF. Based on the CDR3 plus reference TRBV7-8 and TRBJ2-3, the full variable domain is GAGVSQSPRYKVAKRGQDVALRCDPISGHVSLFWYQQALGQGPEFLTYFQNEAQLDKSGLPSDRFFAERPEGSVSTLKIQRTQQEDSAVYLCASRLNPGLADTSTDTQYFGPGTRLTVL.